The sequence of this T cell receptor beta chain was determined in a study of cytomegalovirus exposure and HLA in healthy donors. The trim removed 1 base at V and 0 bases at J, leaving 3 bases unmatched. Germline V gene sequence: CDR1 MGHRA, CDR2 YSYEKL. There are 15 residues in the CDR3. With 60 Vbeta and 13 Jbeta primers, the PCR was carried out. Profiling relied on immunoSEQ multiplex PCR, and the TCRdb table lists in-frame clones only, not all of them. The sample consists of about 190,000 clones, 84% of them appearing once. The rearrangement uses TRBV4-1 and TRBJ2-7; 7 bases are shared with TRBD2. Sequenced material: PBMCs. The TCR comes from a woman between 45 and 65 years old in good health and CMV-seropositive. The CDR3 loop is CASSQVGGSSYEQYF. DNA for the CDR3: TGCGCCAGCAGCCAAGTGGGGGGGTCCTCCTACGAGCAGTACTTC.